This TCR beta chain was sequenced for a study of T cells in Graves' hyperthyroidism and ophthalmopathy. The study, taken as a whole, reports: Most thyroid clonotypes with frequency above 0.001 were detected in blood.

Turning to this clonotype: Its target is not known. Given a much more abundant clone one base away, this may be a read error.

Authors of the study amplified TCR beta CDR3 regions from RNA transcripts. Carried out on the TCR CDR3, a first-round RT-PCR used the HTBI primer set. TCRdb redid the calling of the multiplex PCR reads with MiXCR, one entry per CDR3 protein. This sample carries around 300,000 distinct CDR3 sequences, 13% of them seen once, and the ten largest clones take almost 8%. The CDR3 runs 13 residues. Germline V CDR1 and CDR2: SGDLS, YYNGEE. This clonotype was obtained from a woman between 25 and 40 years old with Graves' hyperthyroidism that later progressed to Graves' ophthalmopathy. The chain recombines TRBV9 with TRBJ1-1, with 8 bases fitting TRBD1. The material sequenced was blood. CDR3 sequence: CANSVGQGAEAFF. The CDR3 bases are TGTGCCAACAGCGTAGGACAGGGAGCTGAAGCTTTCTTT. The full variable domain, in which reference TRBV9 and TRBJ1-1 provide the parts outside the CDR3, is DSGVTQTPKHLITATGQRVTLRCSPRSGDLSVYWYQQSLDQGLQFLIQYYNGEERAKGNILERFSAQQFPDLHSELNLSSLELGDSALYFCANSVGQGAEAFFGQGTRLTVV.